A selection of T cell receptor beta chains follows, all from one sample in a study of beta chain features in type 1 diabetes. Here immunoSEQ multiplex PCR was the method, and the copy in TCRdb shows in-frame clones only, minus some. Among hundreds of thousands of clones listed, around 15% were seen once. The sample comprised naive CD4+ T cells from blood. The receptors were gathered from a man aged 18 to 29 with type 1 diabetes. Both conserved end residues are part of each CDR3. D genes are given only for firm matches. Rows may omit the clone size; those that give it use once, few, many or a size class.

v_gene,j_gene,abundance,d_gene,CDR3aa,CDR3nt
TRBV2,TRBJ2-1,few,NA,CASSEQGGEQFF,TGTGCCAGCAGTGAACAGGGAGGTGAGCAGTTCTTC
TRBV18,TRBJ1-1,NA,NA,CASSPNMNTEAFF,TGTGCCAGCTCCCCGAATATGAACACTGAAGCTTTCTTT
TRBV9,TRBJ2-7,few,NA,CASTLSGEQYF,TGTGCCAGCACCCTTTCGGGCGAGCAGTACTTC
TRBV9,TRBJ2-1,NA,NA,CASSVQGSWVNEQFF,TGTGCCAGCAGCGTACAGGGGTCTTGGGTTAATGAGCAGTTCTTC
TRBV30,TRBJ2-5,NA,TRBD2,CAWMLAGTQYF,TGTGCCTGGATGCTAGCGGGAACCCAGTACTTC
TRBV7-2,TRBJ2-1,few,NA,CASLEVNEQFF,TGTGCCAGCCTGGAGGTGAATGAGCAGTTCTTC
TRBV7-9,TRBJ1-1,NA,TRBD1,CASSQQTGGTEAFF,TGTGCCAGCAGCCAGCAGACAGGGGGGACTGAAGCTTTCTTT
TRBV14,TRBJ2-1,NA,NA,CASSHPPRSYNEQFF,TGTGCCAGCAGCCACCCTCCCCGGTCCTACAATGAGCAGTTCTTC
TRBV10-3,TRBJ1-1,NA,NA,CAISRTGSDTEAFF,TGTGCCATCAGTCGAACAGGGTCGGACACTGAAGCTTTCTTT
TRBV7-2,TRBJ2-5,few,NA,CASSWAGRETQYF,TGTGCCAGCAGCTGGGCGGGACGAGAGACCCAGTACTTC
TRBV5-1,TRBJ2-7,few,NA,CASSFYSSYEQYF,TGCGCCAGCAGCTTCTACTCCTCCTACGAGCAGTACTTC
TRBV27,TRBJ2-7,few,TRBD2,CASSKGSSGGYEQYF,TGTGCCAGCAGCAAGGGGTCTAGCGGGGGCTACGAGCAGTACTTC